The 10 T cell receptor beta chains listed next were all sequenced from one sample in a study of blood T cell repertoires in COVID-19. Here immunoSEQ multiplex PCR was the method, and the copy in TCRdb shows in-frame clones only, minus some. Here the sample spans about 350,000 clones, around 87% being singletons. Material: peripheral blood. Receptors were obtained from a woman aged 45-65 years with COVID-19, enrolled during active disease.

The chain uses TRBV27 and TRBJ2-7; 7 positions match TRBD1. The CDR3 spans 14 residues. Trimming cost V 2 bases and J 5 bases; bases outside gene matches: 6. CDR1 and CDR2 from the germline V gene are MNHEY and SMNVEV (reference sequence). CDR3 nucleotide sequence: TGTGCCAGCAGTTTACGGACAGGACCGGACGAGCAGTACTTC. It yields the protein CASSLRTGPDEQYF.

This chain connects TRBV28 to TRBJ2-3, with 9 positions matching TRBD1. J lost 4 bases, V lost 6 bases, and 5 bases had no gene match. CDR1 MDHEN and CDR2 SYDVKM come from the germline V gene. The CDR3 is 14 amino acids. CDR3 sequence reads: CASRGTGYADTQYF. The CDR3 DNA follows: TGTGCCAGCAGGGGGACAGGGTATGCAGATACGCAGTATTTT. The full variable domain, in which reference TRBV28 and TRBJ2-3 provide the parts outside the CDR3, is DVKVTQSSRYLVKRTGEKVFLECVQDMDHENMFWYRQDPGLGLRLIYFSYDVKMKEKGDIPEGYSVSREKKERFSLILESASTNQTSMYLCASRGTGYADTQYFGPGTRLTVL.

V is TRBV24-1 and J is TRBJ2-5, with D perhaps matching TRBD2 (6 bases). The V end lost 2 bases, the J end lost 3 bases, and 12 bases lay between the germline ends. Looked up from germline, CDR1 is KGHDR and CDR2 is SFDVKD. The CDR3 length is 15 residues. The CDR3 sequence is CATSDSLPGEETQYF. The CDR3 region has the DNA TGTGCCACCAGTGATTCGTTGCCGGGGGAAGAGACCCAGTACTTC.

The chain recombines TRBV10-1 with TRBJ2-3; D gene ambiguous. Between the trimmed V and J ends, which lost 0 bases and 8 bases, there was a span of 12 bases. The CDR3 extends over 14 amino acids. The germline V gene has CDR1 WNHNN and CDR2 SYGVQD (reference sequence). CDR3 region: CASSESEPTGTQYF. The CDR3 DNA sequence: TGCGCCAGCAGTGAGTCGGAGCCCACCGGTACGCAGTATTTT.

V gene TRBV6-5 combines with J gene TRBJ2-7; 7 bases line up with TRBD1. The ends lost 10 bases at V and 0 bases at J; junction bases unmatched: 6. Per germline, CDR1 MNHEY and CDR2 SVGAGI. This CDR3 comprises 13 residues. The CDR3 spells CAIGQEVSYEQYF. For the CDR3, the DNA is TGTGCCATTGGACAGGAGGTCTCCTACGAGCAGTACTTC.

The chain uses TRBV13 and TRBJ1-2, with no clear D. Germline CDR1 and CDR2: PRHDT and FYEKMQ (reference sequence). There are 14 residues in the CDR3. Trimming shortened V by 7 bases and J by 5 bases, and 17 bases separated the two germline ends. The chain's CDR3 is CASTHQFGRYGYTF. In nucleotides, the CDR3 is TGTGCCAGCACCCATCAGTTTGGTCGATATGGCTACACCTTC.

V gene TRBV12-3 or TRBV12-4 combines with J gene TRBJ1-2; 8 bases agree with TRBD1. The CDR3 covers 12 residues. The V gene end was trimmed by 6 bases and the J gene end by 7 bases; junction bases not matched to a gene: 4. The DNA of the CDR3 is TGTGCCAGCAGCCTGACAGGGGTTGGCTACACCTTC. It codes for CASSLTGVGYTF.

This rearrangement joins TRBV5-4 to TRBJ1-2; D is perhaps TRBD1 (6 bases). Germline V gene data show CDR1 as SGHNT and CDR2 as YYREEE (reference sequence). The CDR3 is 13 residues long. Trimming took 7 bases from V and 0 from J, leaving 10 bases between them. CDR3 residues: CASRGGANYGYTF. CDR3 DNA sequence: TGTGCCAGCCGGGGGGGCGCTAACTATGGCTACACCTTC.

The rearrangement joins TRBV12-5 to TRBJ1-5, with 8 bases that match TRBD1. This CDR3 is built from 13 residues. Germline CDR1 and CDR2: LGHNT and FRNRAP. The trim removed 7 bases at V and 4 bases at J, leaving 3 bases unmatched. In DNA form, the CDR3 reads TGTGCTAGTGCTACAGGGGGGAATCAGCCCCAGCATTTT. The encoded protein is CASATGGNQPQHF. The full variable domain, its missing parts supplied by reference TRBV12-5 and TRBJ1-5, is DARVTQTPRHKVTEMGQEVTMRCQPILGHNTVFWYRQTMMQGLELLAYFRNRAPLDDSGMPKDRFSAEMPDATLATLKIQPSEPRDSAVYFCASATGGNQPQHFGDGTRLSIL.

The J gene is TRBJ2-2, the V gene TRBV7-7, with a possible D match to TRBD2 (6 bases). CDR3 size: 16 residues. Germline loops: CDR1 SSHAT, CDR2 FNYEAQ (reference sequence). V gave up 7 bases and J gave up 3 bases, with 18 bases separating them. The CDR3 region is CASTHPPGEDTGELFF. CDR3 nucleotides: TGTGCCAGCACCCACCCCCCGGGAGAGGACACCGGGGAGCTGTTTTTT.